Following are 15 T cell receptor beta chains from one sample sequenced in a study of blood T cell repertoires in COVID-19. The method was immunoSEQ multiplex PCR; TCRdb's version includes in-frame clones alone and lacks a portion of them. The repertoire holds roughly 150,000 clones, 85% to 90% seen once, with roughly 4% in the top ten. The sequenced sample was peripheral blood. The receptors shown here come from a woman between 70 and 85 years old with acute or convalescent COVID-19.

This clone was seen once. The rearrangement links TRBV27 to TRBJ2-1; 9 bases align to TRBD2. CDR1 MNHEY and CDR2 SMNVEV come from the germline V gene (reference sequence). J lost 4 bases, V lost 2 bases, and 12 bases had no gene match. This CDR3 contains 18 residues. This CDR3 is CASSLIGLAGSIYNEQFF. The CDR3 DNA is TGTGCCAGCAGTTTAATTGGGCTAGCGGGGTCAATTTACAATGAGCAGTTCTTC.

The chain has TRBV19 and TRBJ2-5, with 13 bases identical to TRBD2. The CDR3 is 15 amino acids. The ends lost 5 bases at V and 5 bases at J; junction bases unmatched: 5. Germline values: CDR1 LNHDA, CDR2 SQIVND (reference sequence). The CDR3 region has the DNA TGTGCCAGTAGTCCGCCGGGACTAGCGGGGGAGACCCAGTACTTC. This gives the protein CASSPPGLAGETQYF.

The V gene is TRBV5-1, the J gene TRBJ2-1; TRBD1 matches at 7 bases. Germline V gene sequence: CDR1 SGHRS, CDR2 YFSETQ. The CDR3 covers 15 residues. After removal of 4 bases from V and 4 bases from J, the junction contained 8 bases not matched to a gene. The DNA for the CDR3 is TGCGCCAGCAGCGTGATGGACAGGCTGTACAATGAGCAGTTCTTC. This gives the protein CASSVMDRLYNEQFF.

This rearrangement joins TRBV9 to TRBJ2-7; 8 bases fit TRBD1. CDR3 size: 16 residues. V gave up 0 bases and J gave up 1 base; unmatched junction bases: 6. CDR1 and CDR2 from the germline V gene are SGDLS and YYNGEE. The CDR3 loop reads CASSVGGDRRSYEQYF. In DNA, the CDR3 is TGTGCCAGCAGCGTAGGGGGGGACAGGCGGTCCTACGAGCAGTACTTC.

This chain connects TRBV4-2 to TRBJ2-5, with TRBD2 identical over 13 bases. V trimming: 1 base; J trimming: 5 bases; junction bases outside the gene matches: 7. The CDR3 sequence is 17 residues long. In germline, CDR1 is LGHNA, CDR2 YNFKEQ. This CDR3 reads CASSQGPGLAGLETQYF. The CDR3 bases are TGTGCCAGCAGCCAAGGACCGGGACTAGCGGGATTGGAGACCCAGTACTTC.

This clone was seen just once. V usage is TRBV6-2 or TRBV6-3 and J usage is TRBJ1-5, with a possible D match to TRBD1 (6 bases). The CDR3 has 15 amino acids. Germline V gene sequence: CDR1 MNHEY, CDR2 SVGEGT. The ends were cut back, 6 bases at V and 5 bases at J, with 17 bases in the middle. For the CDR3, the DNA is TGTGCCAGCAGCCTTACAGGGAGCCCTCATCAGCCCCAGCATTTT. It translates to CASSLTGSPHQPQHF.

The chain couples TRBV30 to TRBJ2-2; D call uncertain. Deletions cut 3 bases from V and 2 bases from J, with 13 bases between. The CDR3 spans 15 residues. The germline V gene has CDR1 GTSNPN and CDR2 SVGIG (reference sequence). The DNA of the CDR3 is TGTGCCTGGAGCCCCTCCCGACAAAACACCGGGGAGCTGTTTTTT. Its translation: CAWSPSRQNTGELFF.

This clone was recorded only once. V is TRBV15 and J is TRBJ1-5; D ambiguous. Looked up from germline, CDR1 is LNHNV and CDR2 is YYDKDF (reference sequence). V dropped 1 base and J dropped 0 bases, with 19 bases sitting between them. The CDR3 sequence is 19 residues long. This chain's CDR3 is CATSRVGIVKVDSNQPQHF. For the CDR3, the DNA is TGTGCCACCAGCAGAGTCGGGATTGTAAAAGTGGATAGCAATCAGCCCCAGCATTTT.

The chain couples TRBV5-1 to TRBJ2-7; D perhaps matches TRBD1 (5 bases). The CDR3 covers 12 residues. In germline, CDR1 is SGHRS, CDR2 YFSETQ. V was trimmed by 2 bases and J by 10 bases, leaving 13 bases between them. The CDR3 spells CASSFNVGLQYF. CDR3 in DNA: TGCGCCAGCAGCTTTAACGTGGGGCTTCAGTACTTC. Combining the CDR3 with reference TRBV5-1 and TRBJ2-7 gives the whole variable domain KAGVTQTPRYLIKTRGQQVTLSCSPISGHRSVSWYQQTPGQGLQFLFEYFSETQRNKGNFPGRFSGRQFSNSRSEMNVSTLELGDSALYLCASSFNVGLQYFGPGTRLTVT.

The chain combines TRBV15 with TRBJ2-7, with 11 bases aligning to TRBD1. Unmatched junction bases numbered 4, after V lost 1 base and J lost 5 bases. Germline V gives CDR1 LNHNV, CDR2 YYDKDF (reference sequence). This CDR3 contains 15 residues. The CDR3, as DNA: TGTGCCACCAGCAGAGCCGGGACAGGGGGTAACGAGCAGTACTTC. The encoded protein is CATSRAGTGGNEQYF.

This clone was detected only a few times. The V and J genes are TRBV19 and TRBJ2-1, with 11 bases fitting TRBD2. With V trimmed by 6 bases and J by 8 bases, 9 bases remained unmatched. Germline loops: CDR1 LNHDA, CDR2 SQIVND (reference sequence). This CDR3 has 15 residues. DNA for the CDR3: TGTGCCAGTAGCCCCACTAGCGGGAGTATGGATGAGCAGTTCTTC. Amino acids: CASSPTSGSMDEQFF. Combining the CDR3 with reference TRBV19 and TRBJ2-1 gives the whole variable domain DGGITQSPKYLFRKEGQNVTLSCEQNLNHDAMYWYRQDPGQGLRLIYYSQIVNDFQKGDIAEGYSVSREKKESFPLTVTSAQKNPTAFYLCASSPTSGSMDEQFFGPGTRLTVL.

This chain uses TRBV7-8 with TRBJ2-6, with D uncertain. Trimming stripped 0 bases from V and 0 bases from J, with 9 bases between. Germline CDR1 SGHVS, CDR2 FQNEAQ. The CDR3 runs to 17 residues. The CDR3 sequence: CASSLARGRSGANVLTF. CDR3 coding DNA: TGTGCCAGCAGCTTAGCGCGAGGCCGCTCTGGGGCCAACGTCCTGACTTTC.

The rearrangement joins TRBV7-6 to TRBJ2-7, with TRBD1 matching 12 bases. After removal of 2 bases from V and 2 bases from J, the junction contained 7 bases not matched to a gene. The CDR3 length is 17 residues. The germline V gene encodes CDR1 SGHVS and CDR2 FNYEAQ. The CDR3 spells CASSLSPGQGAPYEQYF. In nucleotides, the CDR3 is TGTGCCAGCAGCTTATCTCCGGGACAGGGGGCTCCCTACGAGCAGTACTTC.

V usage is TRBV5-6 and J usage is TRBJ1-2; D gene uncertain. CDR3 length equals 12 residues. Deletions cut 4 bases from V and 4 bases from J, with 8 bases between. Germline values: CDR1 SGHDT, CDR2 YYEEEE. The chain's CDR3 is CASSGTAYGYTF. CDR3 bases: TGTGCCAGCAGCGGAACAGCCTATGGCTACACCTTC.

As for this clone: Mismatch with germline at one junction end may stem from a read error. The V call is TRBV28, the J call TRBJ1-3; no clear D gene. The CDR3 loop spans 16 amino acids. Germline CDR1 MDHEN, CDR2 SYDVKM. The CDR3 sequence: CASSLGGSYSRNTIYF. The CDR3 DNA reads as TGTGCCAGCAGTTTAGGAGGCAGCTACTCTAGAAACACCATATATTTT.